This paragraph reports one TCR beta chain. The antigen remains unidentified. Each TCR library used approximately 500 ng of total RNA and a linear amplification protocol. TCRdb re-called the reads through MiXCR, storing one row per CDR3 protein. The table lists roughly 200,000 distinct CDR3 sequences, around three quarters of them singletons. The data were obtained in a study of healthy donors' naive CD4 and CD8 T cells. Whole-study context: For TCR alpha, new primers spanned all functional IMGT alpha genes.

CDR3 length: 13 amino acids. V lost 6 bases to trimming and J lost 6 bases; unmatched junction nucleotides: 8. Germline CDR1 SQVTM, CDR2 ANQGSEA. Regarding the study as a whole: The study did not address homeostatic proliferation effects in naive T cells.

The chain has TRBV29-1 and TRBJ1-2; TRBD1 matches 9 bases. The sample consisted of naive CD4+ and CD8+ T cells sorted from blood, pooled from several donors. The clonotype was recovered from a pool of human donors in good health; the sample pools cells from several healthy donors. CDR3 protein: CSVSRDRVDGYTF. The CDR3 DNA reads TGCAGCGTCTCCCGGGACAGGGTCGATGGCTACACCTTC.